The following is a T cell receptor (beta chain) sequence with its context. Antigen: not known. It was the approximately 110-subject validation cohort, separate from the 666-subject first cohort, to which the donors belonged. Using immunoSEQ multiplex PCR, the repertoire was profiled, and TCRdb retains in-frame clones only, with some absent. The data hold some 150,000 clones, with around 83% observed a single time. The source of the sample is a study of cytomegalovirus exposure and HLA in healthy donors. Study at large: Both the 120 or so validation repertoires and the 500 to 700 first-cohort repertoires used the same platform, as reported by a later analysis.

Study-wide points: A few CMV-associated chains proved CMV antigen-specific in vitro. Among TCR beta chains, those listed as cytomegalovirus-associated numbered over 150.

Germline loops: CDR1 GTSNPN, CDR2 SVGIG (reference sequence). Trimming took off 2 bases at V and 5 bases at J, with 15 bases between the two ends. The CDR3 has 14 amino acids. Sequencing was performed on PBMCs. The sequence derives from a human donor in good health. V usage is TRBV30 and J usage is TRBJ2-5; the D gene is possibly TRBD1 (6 bases). The CDR3 nucleotides are TGTGCCTGGAGTTGGGGCAGGGGAAAGGAGACCCAGTACTTC. Amino acids: CAWSWGRGKETQYF.